Listed here are 17 T cell receptor beta chains from one sample, sequenced in a study of T cell repertoires in cytomegalovirus infection. TCRdb re-called the reads with MiXCR, one entry per CDR3 protein. The table records roughly 630,000 distinct CDR3 sequences, 24% of them present only once. What was sequenced was CD8+ T cells from PBMCs. All receptors come from a human donor in good health (CMV status not recorded). Some clones in this sample may be carry-over from other donors' samples.

This clonotype appeared many times. This chain's CDR3 is CASRDNEQFF. The DNA for the CDR3 is TGTGCCAGCAGGGACAATGAGCAGTTCTTC. The chain is built from TRBV2 and TRBJ2-1; D not certain. The CDR3 loop spans 10 amino acids. Germline CDR1 and CDR2: SNHLY and FYNNEI. The V end lost 6 bases, the J end lost 5 bases, and 2 bases lay between the germline ends.

In this sample, this clonotype turned up many times. V is TRBV12-3 or TRBV12-4 and J is TRBJ2-1; TRBD1 is a possible D gene (6 bases). The CDR3 spans 15 residues. The ends were cut back, 7 bases at V and 4 bases at J, with 17 bases in the middle. The CDR3: CASTWKGVSYNEQFF. The CDR3 DNA follows: TGTGCCAGCACCTGGAAGGGGGTTAGTTACAATGAGCAGTTCTTC.

This clonotype was counted a few times. V usage is TRBV4-3 and J usage is TRBJ1-4, with D maybe TRBD1 (6 bases). V lost 3 bases to trimming and J lost 0 bases, with 8 bases between them. Germline CDR1 reads LGHNA; CDR2 reads YSLEER. The CDR3 runs 15 residues. The CDR3 loop reads CASSQDSSTNEKLFF. In DNA form, the CDR3 reads TGCGCCAGCAGCCAGGACAGCTCAACTAATGAAAAACTGTTTTTT.

This clonotype was detected ten times or more. This chain connects TRBV7-2 to TRBJ2-3; 9 nucleotides line up with TRBD2. The germline V gene encodes CDR1 SGHTA and CDR2 FQGNSA. This CDR3 contains 17 residues. V shed 5 bases, J shed 1 base, and the junction held 10 bases outside the gene matches. The CDR3 reads CASSLSGSGGRTDTQYF. The CDR3 DNA reads as TGTGCCAGCAGCCTGTCCGGTAGCGGGGGCCGCACAGATACGCAGTATTTT.

This clonotype was observed a few times. V usage is TRBV6-2 or TRBV6-3 and J usage is TRBJ2-1, with unresolved D. This CDR3 has 12 amino acids. Trimming stripped 2 bases from V and 8 bases from J, with 7 bases between. Germline CDR1 and CDR2: MNHEY and SVGEGT. The CDR3: CASSYIRHEQFF. CDR3 nucleotide sequence: TGTGCCAGCAGTTACATCCGACATGAGCAGTTCTTC.

About this clonotype: This clone may be a read error of a much larger clone one base away. Likely a read error: the CDR3 ends without its conserved phenylalanine or tryptophan. The chain carries TRBV6-1 and TRBJ2-7, with D maybe TRBD2 (5 bases). Per the germline V gene, CDR1 is MNHNS and CDR2 is SASEGT. This CDR3 spans 18 amino acids. V was pared by 2 bases and J by 2 bases, with 22 bases between. Here the CDR3 reads CASSESPGIAGVPYEQYD. In DNA form, the CDR3 reads TGTGCCAGCAGTGAATCGCCCGGCATAGCCGGGGTCCCCTACGAGCAGTACGAC.

The CDR3 sequence is CASSQAGREYNSPLHF. CDR3 DNA sequence: TGCGCCAGCAGCCAAGCCGGGAGGGAATATAATTCACCCCTCCACTTT. The gene calls are TRBV5-1 and TRBJ1-6; D is ambiguous. The V end lost 4 bases, the J end lost 4 bases, and 15 bases lay between the germline ends. Germline V gene data show CDR1 as SGHRS and CDR2 as YFSETQ. This CDR3 has 16 amino acids.

The rearrangement uses TRBV29-1 and TRBJ1-2, with D unclear. CDR3 length equals 13 residues. The germline gives CDR1 SQVTM, CDR2 ANQGSEA. Trimming shortened V by 1 base and J by 1 base, and 7 bases separated the two germline ends. The CDR3 reads CSVEGRINYGYTF. The DNA of the CDR3 is TGCAGCGTTGAAGGGCGGATTAACTATGGCTACACCTTC.

The DNA of the CDR3 is TGCGCCAGCAGCCAGTACAGGGACGGGAGGGAGACCCAGTACTTC. Residues: CASSQYRDGRETQYF. This sequence joins TRBV4-3 and TRBJ2-5, with D maybe TRBD2 (7 bases). Trimming stripped 3 bases from V and 5 bases from J, with 16 bases between. Per the germline V gene, CDR1 is LGHNA and CDR2 is YSLEER. The CDR3 spans 15 residues.

In its sample, this clonotype was seen many times. CDR3 residues: CASSPRGLAGPWGTGELFF. The DNA of the CDR3 is TGTGCCAGCAGCCCACGAGGACTAGCGGGGCCGTGGGGCACCGGGGAGCTGTTTTTT. The genes are TRBV6-5 and TRBJ2-2, with 12 bases that match TRBD2. Germline CDR1 MNHEY, CDR2 SVGAGI. The CDR3 sequence is 19 residues long. The V gene end was trimmed by 6 bases and the J gene end by 4 bases; junction bases not matched to a gene: 15.

This clonotype was picked up many times. DNA for the CDR3: TGTGCCAGCAGTTACTCGGGGACAGTTAGGACTTTTACCGAGAATGAGCAGTTCTTC. This codes for CASSYSGTVRTFTENEQFF. The J gene is TRBJ2-1, the V gene TRBV6-5, with TRBD1 identical over 7 bases. The trim removed 0 bases at V and 7 bases at J, leaving 18 bases unmatched. The CDR3 loop spans 19 amino acids. Germline V CDR1 and CDR2: MNHEY, SVGAGI.

This chain uses TRBV13 with TRBJ2-7; TRBD1 might be the D (5 bases). Trimming stripped 2 bases from V and 0 bases from J, with 11 bases between. In germline, CDR1 is PRHDT, CDR2 FYEKMQ (reference sequence). The CDR3 spans 15 residues. CDR3 protein: CASSLTGRSSYEQYF. The CDR3 DNA follows: TGTGCCAGCAGCTTAACAGGAAGGAGCTCCTACGAGCAGTACTTC.

This clonotype occurred many times. This rearrangement joins TRBV7-2 to TRBJ2-2; 12 nucleotides agree with TRBD2. Looked up from germline, CDR1 is SGHTA and CDR2 is FQGNSA. The length of the CDR3 is 18 residues. V lost 5 bases, J lost 6 bases, and 13 bases stayed unmatched. CDR3 DNA sequence: TGTGCCAGCAGCCGATCTACTAGCGGGGGGATTCGGGCCGGGGAGCTGTTTTTT. Amino acid sequence: CASSRSTSGGIRAGELFF.

The chain links TRBV2 to TRBJ2-2; TRBD1 or TRBD2 may be the D gene (5 bases each). The CDR3 consists of 13 residues. Trimming took off 8 bases at V and 2 bases at J, with 9 bases between the two ends. Per the germline V gene, CDR1 is SNHLY and CDR2 is FYNNEI. This CDR3 is CASGTVNTGELFF. CDR3 sequence (DNA): TGTGCCAGCGGGACGGTTAACACCGGGGAGCTGTTTTTT.

The chain joins TRBV29-1 to TRBJ1-2; 7 bases fit TRBD1. Germline CDR1 reads SQVTM; CDR2 reads ANQGSEA. V shed 3 bases, J shed 7 bases, and the junction held 5 bases outside the gene matches. The CDR3 covers 12 residues. CDR3 DNA: TGCAGCGTTGACCAGGGGGGAATTGGCTACACCTTC. Amino acids: CSVDQGGIGYTF.

The chain is built from TRBV7-3 and TRBJ2-2; the match to TRBD2 covers 11 bases. With V trimmed by 0 bases and J by 7 bases, 7 bases remained unmatched. The CDR3 runs to 17 residues. Looked up from germline, CDR1 is SGHTA and CDR2 is FQGTGA. The CDR3 reads CASSLTPGLAVNGELFF. The CDR3, as DNA: TGTGCCAGCAGCTTAACGCCGGGACTAGCGGTGAACGGGGAGCTGTTTTTT. Variable domain in full (rest from reference TRBV7-3 and TRBJ2-2): GAGVSQTPSNKVTEKGKYVELRCDPISGHTALYWYRQSLGQGPEFLIYFQGTGAADDSGLPNDRFFAVRPEGSVSTLKIQRTERGDSAVYLCASSLTPGLAVNGELFFGEGSRLTVL.

This clonotype appeared a few times. J is TRBJ1-1 and V is TRBV28; D might be TRBD1 (5 bases). V lost 5 bases to trimming and J lost 11 bases, with 15 bases between them. From germline, CDR1 is MDHEN and CDR2 SYDVKM. CDR3 size: 12 residues. The CDR3 DNA reads TGTGCCAGCAGTATCCCGGGGGACGAGGCTTTCTTT. It yields the protein CASSIPGDEAFF.